What follows are 17 T cell receptor beta chains derived from one specimen sequenced in a study of blood T cell repertoires in COVID-19. The protocol was immunoSEQ multiplex PCR, while the TCRdb copy is restricted to in-frame clones and leaves out a portion. The table shows over 200,000 clones, with over 80% occurring only once. Sequenced input: PBMCs or T cells enriched from blood (not recorded which). The receptors originated from a woman in her forties who had recovered from COVID-19.

The rearrangement uses TRBV4-3 and TRBJ1-1, with TRBD1 identical over 9 bases. The CDR3 runs to 17 residues. With 4 bases clipped from V and 1 base from J, the junction kept 10 bases outside the gene matches. CDR1 and CDR2 (germline): LGHNA, YSLEER. The CDR3 here is CASSRGQGEGGNTEAFF. CDR3 sequence (DNA): TGCGCCAGCAGCCGGGGACAGGGCGAAGGCGGGAACACTGAAGCTTTCTTT.

The CDR3 nucleotides are TGTGCCAGCAGCACAAAGGGGGCTGGGGCCAACGTCCTGACTTTC. Amino acids: CASSTKGAGANVLTF. The chain is built from TRBV9 and TRBJ2-6; D is possibly TRBD1 (6 bases). From germline, CDR1 is SGDLS and CDR2 YYNGEE. Between the trimmed V and J ends, which lost 4 bases and 2 bases, there was a span of 10 bases. CDR3 length: 15 amino acids.

CDR3 in DNA: TGTGCCAGCAGTGAAGCCGGGACAGGGGGCTATGGCTACACCTTC. Its protein is CASSEAGTGGYGYTF. The J gene is TRBJ1-2, the V gene TRBV6-1; 11 bases align to TRBD1. Trimming at V came to 0 bases and at J to 4 bases, leaving 1 base not matched to a gene. Germline loops: CDR1 MNHNS, CDR2 SASEGT. This CDR3 is 15 amino acids long.

V usage is TRBV3-1 (or the pseudogene TRBV3-2) and J usage is TRBJ2-5, with 10 bases fitting TRBD2. CDR1 LGHDT and CDR2 YNNKEL come from the germline V gene (reference sequence). The length of the CDR3 is 16 residues. J lost 4 bases, V lost 2 bases, and 7 bases had no gene match. The CDR3 here is CASSQISGRVRETQYF. CDR3 DNA sequence: TGTGCCAGCAGCCAAATCAGCGGGAGGGTTCGAGAGACCCAGTACTTC.

The J gene is TRBJ2-3, the V gene TRBV4-3; TRBD2 matches at 10 bases. Germline V CDR1 and CDR2: LGHNA, YSLEER. This CDR3 has 17 amino acids. V was pared by 2 bases and J by 4 bases, with 9 bases of the junction left unmatched. CDR3 sequence: CASSQWGPAGGADTQYF. CDR3 nucleotides: TGCGCCAGCAGCCAATGGGGGCCAGCGGGAGGGGCAGATACGCAGTATTTT.

This chain joins TRBV3-1 (or the pseudogene TRBV3-2) and TRBJ2-1; TRBD1 matches at 7 bases. The CDR3 covers 15 residues. Germline lookup yields CDR1 LGHDT and CDR2 YNNKEL (reference sequence). Trimming at V came to 6 bases and at J to 5 bases, leaving 10 bases not matched to a gene. The CDR3 protein is CASSTGLGGNNEQFF. The CDR3 DNA follows: TGTGCCAGCAGTACAGGGTTAGGGGGCAACAATGAGCAGTTCTTC.

CDR3 region: CASSQRQGLVDTQYF. The DNA of the CDR3 is TGTGCCAGCAGCCAAAGACAGGGCCTCGTAGATACGCAGTATTTT. The chain uses TRBV5-8 and TRBJ2-3; 7 bases align to TRBD1. V gave up 4 bases and J gave up 5 bases; unmatched junction bases: 10. The germline gives CDR1 SGHTS, CDR2 YDEGEE. This CDR3 spans 15 amino acids.

V gene TRBV18 combines with J gene TRBJ1-4; D perhaps matches TRBD1 (5 bases). V was clipped by 6 bases and J by 7 bases, with 18 bases between them. The CDR3 runs to 15 residues. The germline V gene has CDR1 KGHSH and CDR2 LQKENI. Written as DNA, the CDR3 is TGTGCCAGCTCGACCCGGGGGACGGATACTGAAAAACTGTTTTTT. This encodes CASSTRGTDTEKLFF.

V usage is TRBV27 and J usage is TRBJ1-6; the D gene is possibly TRBD1 (5 bases). The V and J ends lost 8 bases and 6 bases respectively, with 20 bases between them. The CDR3 consists of 16 residues. Germline V gene lookup returns CDR1 MNHEY and CDR2 SMNVEV (reference sequence). Written as DNA, the CDR3 is TGTGCCAGCCGGCAGGGATTAGTGGGCAGTAATTCACCCCTCCACTTT. This encodes CASRQGLVGSNSPLHF.

The chain joins TRBV5-4 to TRBJ2-3; TRBD2 agrees at 11 bases. The ends lost 4 bases at V and 5 bases at J; junction bases unmatched: 6. The germline CDR1 and CDR2 sequences are SGHNT and YYREEE (reference sequence). This CDR3 has 15 amino acids. CDR3 sequence reads: CASSPSGRREDTQYF. CDR3 sequence (DNA): TGTGCCAGCAGCCCTAGCGGGAGGAGGGAAGATACGCAGTATTTT.

The V and J genes are TRBV3-1 (or the pseudogene TRBV3-2) and TRBJ2-1; 9 bases map to TRBD1. Trimming cost V 0 bases and J 10 bases; bases outside gene matches: 4. This CDR3 is 14 amino acids long. CDR1 is LGHDT and CDR2 is YNNKEL in the germline V gene (reference sequence). DNA of the CDR3: TGTGCCAGCAGCCAAGAGGGGACAGGGTACGAGCAGTTCTTC. Residues: CASSQEGTGYEQFF.

The gene calls are TRBV6-5 and TRBJ1-1; D may be TRBD1 (6 bases). Trimming pared 5 bases from V and 6 bases from J, leaving 16 bases between. Germline V gives CDR1 MNHEY, CDR2 SVGAGI. CDR3 size: 14 residues. The CDR3 reads CASSPRRGGAEAFF. CDR3 DNA sequence: TGTGCCAGCAGTCCCCGTAGAGGGGGAGCTGAAGCTTTCTTT.

V is TRBV28 and J is TRBJ1-2; D is perhaps TRBD1 (6 bases). V lost 7 bases, J lost 8 bases, and 23 bases lay in between. The CDR3 consists of 15 residues. Germline V gives CDR1 MDHEN, CDR2 SYDVKM. The DNA for the CDR3 is TGTGCCAGCACCCACGGGGGGGCCGGATCATACGGCTACACCTTC. It encodes CASTHGGAGSYGYTF.

The chain carries TRBV5-1 and TRBJ1-2; 9 positions agree with TRBD1. The trim removed 3 bases at V and 6 bases at J, leaving 6 bases unmatched. The CDR3 is 14 amino acids. The germline gives CDR1 SGHRS, CDR2 YFSETQ. CDR3 in amino acids: CASSSADRGNGYTF. CDR3 in DNA: TGCGCCAGCAGCTCGGCGGACAGGGGAAATGGCTACACCTTC.

In this sample, this clone turned up once. The chain carries TRBV28 and TRBJ1-5; D is possibly TRBD1 (6 bases). The CDR3 runs 11 residues. Per the germline V gene, CDR1 is MDHEN and CDR2 is SYDVKM. V was clipped by 6 bases and J by 11 bases, with 11 bases between them. Written as DNA, the CDR3 is TGTGCCAGCAGGTCCGAGGGGGCCCAGCATTTT. Translating gives CASRSEGAQHF. The full variable domain, rest sourced from reference TRBV28 and TRBJ1-5, is DVKVTQSSRYLVKRTGEKVFLECVQDMDHENMFWYRQDPGLGLRLIYFSYDVKMKEKGDIPEGYSVSREKKERFSLILESASTNQTSMYLCASRSEGAQHFGDGTRLSIL.

This chain uses TRBV7-3 with TRBJ1-2; D is uncertain. The CDR3 consists of 13 residues. The germline gives CDR1 SGHTA, CDR2 FQGTGA. The V end lost 5 bases, the J end lost 1 base, and 8 bases lay between the germline ends. The CDR3 nucleotides read TGTGCCAGCAGCCCAGGACTTAACTATGGCTACACCTTC. Translated, it gives CASSPGLNYGYTF.

This clone has just a few counts. The chain combines TRBV4-1 with TRBJ2-3, with 8 nucleotides matching TRBD1. The CDR3 is 16 residues long. J was trimmed by 3 bases and V by 0 bases; bases with no gene match: 5. CDR1 is MGHRA, CDR2 YSYEKL, per germline. CDR3 residues: CASSQDWTGRTDTQYF. The CDR3 coding sequence is TGCGCCAGCAGCCAAGATTGGACAGGGCGAACAGATACGCAGTATTTT.